This TCR beta chain comes out of a study of blood T cell repertoires in COVID-19. Study-level background: The samples span acute and convalescent COVID-19 from the United States, Italy and Spain. In each case, the material was cDNA or gDNA derived from T cells, B-cell-depleted T cells, or PBMCs.

Per the germline V gene, CDR1 is MNHEY and CDR2 is SVGAGI. CDR3 length equals 11 residues. Trimming took 6 bases from V and 8 from J, leaving 10 bases between them. Authors' data handling: Reference gene primer amplification gave nucleated cell count estimates. Clones were sequenced by immunoSEQ multiplex PCR, and TCRdb holds only the in-frame ones, with some missing. D and trimming come from the DNA, and the V and J calls and clone size come from that table. The sample yields some 60,000 clones, around 86% seen once. The sample was peripheral blood. The chain has TRBV6-5 and TRBJ1-2; unclear D gene. The sequence was collected from a human donor in a cohort sampled during active COVID-19. The CDR3 DNA reads as TGTGCCAGCAGGGGAGGGAAAGGCTACACCTTC. Protein product: CASRGGKGYTF.